The 6 T cell receptor beta chains listed next were all sequenced from one sample in a study of T cells in Graves' hyperthyroidism and ophthalmopathy. Regions amplified from RNA transcripts were the TCR beta CDR3 regions. The study used the HTBI primer set for a first-round RT-PCR of the TCR CDR3. TCRdb passed the multiplex PCR reads through MiXCR, listing each CDR3 protein once. The repertoire holds 500,000 to 800,000 distinct CDR3 sequences, with roughly 15% as singletons. The sequenced material came from blood. These receptors all stem from a woman in her forties or fifties with Graves' ophthalmopathy.

The rearrangement joins TRBV29-1 to TRBJ2-7, with D possibly being TRBD1 (5 bases). Looked up from germline, CDR1 is SQVTM and CDR2 is ANQGSEA. V was shortened by 5 bases and J by 6 bases, with 17 bases between the two germline ends. This CDR3 contains 13 residues. CDR3 loop: CSVQGLYASEQYF. The CDR3 nucleotides are TGCAGCGTTCAGGGTCTCTATGCTAGCGAGCAGTACTTC.

At least ten counts were recorded for this clonotype. This rearrangement joins TRBV27 to TRBJ2-5, with TRBD1 as a possible D gene (6 bases). The CDR3 length is 15 residues. Trimming shortened V by 5 bases and J by 1 base, and 14 bases separated the two germline ends. The germline CDR1 and CDR2 sequences are MNHEY and SMNVEV (reference sequence). In DNA, the CDR3 is TGTGCCAGCAGTACCCCGGACAGACTCCAAGAGACCCAGTACTTC. Translated: CASSTPDRLQETQYF.

The table lists this clonotype with many counts. The chain uses TRBV7-6 and TRBJ1-2; 7 bases match TRBD1. CDR1 is SGHVS and CDR2 is FNYEAQ in the germline V gene. After removal of 1 base from V and 8 bases from J, the junction contained 4 bases not matched to a gene. This CDR3 is 13 amino acids long. CDR3 coding DNA: TGTGCCAGCAGCTTAGGAAGACAGGGAGGCTACACCTTC. Its protein product is CASSLGRQGGYTF.

This clonotype occurred many times. This sequence joins TRBV11-3 and TRBJ1-1; D gene unclear. Germline V gives CDR1 SGHNT, CDR2 YENEEA. The CDR3 sequence is 17 residues long. V shed 0 bases and J shed 1 base, with 15 bases lying between them. Here the CDR3 DNA reads TGTGCCAGCAGCTTAGAATTATTCTCGCAGAAGAACACTGAAGCTTTCTTT. Its protein product is CASSLELFSQKNTEAFF.

Of note for this clonotype: This may be a read error: a much more frequent sequence differs by one nucleotide. The rearrangement joins TRBV7-3 to TRBJ1-2, with D uncertain. Trimming removed 0 bases from V and 3 bases from J, with 17 bases in between. This CDR3 has 17 residues. Germline V lookup: CDR1 SGHTA, CDR2 FQGTGA. The CDR3 region has the DNA TGTGCCAGCAGCTTAACGCCTCATGGGTTCAGAGACTATGGCTACACCTTC. Translating gives CASSLTPHGFRDYGYTF.

This clonotype has a count of ten or more. The chain recombines TRBV18 with TRBJ2-7; D not resolved. CDR3 length equals 14 residues. Trimming took off 1 base at V and 1 base at J, with 8 bases between the two ends. Germline V gene lookup returns CDR1 KGHSH and CDR2 LQKENI. The CDR3: CASSPQRRSYEQYF. The CDR3 region has the DNA TGTGCCAGCTCACCACAGCGCAGATCCTACGAGCAGTACTTC.